The next 21 T cell receptor beta chains were all read from a single sample in a study of T cells after yellow fever vaccination. MiXCR, applied by TCRdb to the 5' RACE reads, yields one record per CDR3 protein. The sample lists around 310,000 distinct CDR3 sequences, 3.6% occurring once. The sequenced sample was PBMCs, obtained on the day of the yellow fever booster vaccination. The receptor source for this set is a man aged 18 to 35 who received the YFV17D yellow fever vaccine.

As regards this clonotype: A read error may account for a junction end that differs from germline. The CDR3 DNA sequence: TGTGCCAGCTCCCCACAGGGGGAGGCTGAAGCTTTCTTT. Its protein product is CASSPQGEAEAFF. This rearrangement joins TRBV18 to TRBJ1-1, with 8 bases lining up with TRBD1. The germline gives CDR1 KGHSH, CDR2 LQKENI. The CDR3 sequence is 13 residues long.

This clonotype was observed a handful of times. The CDR3 spells CASYGQTNTGELFF. The CDR3 nucleotides are TGTGCCAGCTATGGGCAGACGAACACCGGGGAGCTGTTTTTT. The chain has TRBV6-6 and TRBJ2-2; D unclear. This CDR3 contains 14 residues. Germline CDR1 is MNHNY and CDR2 is SVGAGI (reference sequence). V lost 8 bases and J lost 0, with 10 bases in between.

CDR3: CSARDLGWLQETQYF. CDR3 in DNA: TGCAGTGCTAGAGATCTAGGTTGGCTTCAAGAGACCCAGTACTTC. The chain employs TRBV20-1 and TRBJ2-5; D gene unclear. The CDR3 is 15 amino acids. Trimming removed 0 bases at V and 2 bases at J, with 13 bases between. CDR1 and CDR2 (germline): DFQATT, SNEGSKA (reference sequence).

This rearrangement joins TRBV20-1 to TRBJ1-1, with D tentatively TRBD1 (6 bases). Germline lookup yields CDR1 DFQATT and CDR2 SNEGSKA (reference sequence). This CDR3 region has 13 residues. The germline V and J ends were trimmed by 6 bases and 11 bases, with 22 bases remaining between them. CDR3 amino acids: CSARGQPGTRAFF. DNA of the CDR3: TGCAGTGCACGCGGACAGCCTGGGACCCGGGCTTTCTTT.

This clonotype came up many times. The chain links TRBV20-1 to TRBJ2-6; D remains unclear. Germline values: CDR1 DFQATT, CDR2 SNEGSKA (reference sequence). The CDR3 consists of 17 residues. Between the trimmed V and J ends, which lost 0 bases and 1 base, there was a span of 13 bases. CDR3 loop: CSARDSGILSGANVLTF. CDR3 sequence (DNA): TGCAGTGCTAGAGATTCGGGTATACTATCTGGGGCCAACGTCCTGACTTTC.

This clonotype appeared a few times. As DNA, the CDR3 is TGTGCCAGCCAAGGGACGGGGTGGGATACGCAGTATTTT. It specifies CASQGTGWDTQYF. The chain is built from TRBV6-6 and TRBJ2-3; D could derive from TRBD1 or TRBD2 (5 bases each). Looked up from germline, CDR1 is MNHNY and CDR2 is SVGAGI (reference sequence). V was shortened by 8 bases and J by 6 bases, with 15 bases between the two germline ends. The CDR3 extends over 13 amino acids.

V and J are TRBV7-2 and TRBJ1-4; D not certain. This CDR3 region has 15 residues. Germline CDR1 SGHTA, CDR2 FQGNSA. V lost 3 bases and J lost 12, with 20 bases in between. CDR3: CASSLSLSGHNQLFF. CDR3 coding DNA: TGTGCCAGCAGCTTGTCTTTGTCGGGTCATAACCAACTGTTTTTT.

V is TRBV15 and J is TRBJ1-1, with D maybe TRBD1 (6 bases). CDR1 is LNHNV and CDR2 is YYDKDF in the germline V gene (reference sequence). Trimming shortened V by 9 bases and J by 2 bases, and 19 bases separated the two germline ends. The CDR3 extends over 15 amino acids. CDR3 sequence reads: CATIQRTVLNTEAFF. CDR3 nucleotide sequence: TGTGCCACAATCCAGAGGACAGTACTAAACACTGAAGCTTTCTTT.

There are a few counts of this clonotype. The V and J genes are TRBV9 and TRBJ2-1; the match to TRBD2 covers 11 bases. In germline, CDR1 is SGDLS, CDR2 YYNGEE. V was pared by 4 bases and J by 3 bases, with 6 bases of the junction left unmatched. The CDR3 length is 16 residues. CDR3 DNA sequence: TGTGCCAGCAGCCCCTTACTAGCGGGGGTCTACAATGAGCAGTTCTTC. It specifies CASSPLLAGVYNEQFF.

This clonotype has ten or more counts. Written as DNA, the CDR3 is TGCGCCAGCAGCCCGGGGCTAGCGGATTGGGGCAATGAGCAGTTCTTC. This sequence encodes CASSPGLADWGNEQFF. The chain couples TRBV5-1 to TRBJ2-1, with 7 bases lining up with TRBD2. The CDR3 has 16 residues. Germline CDR1 and CDR2: SGHRS and YFSETQ. The V gene end was trimmed by 4 bases and the J gene end by 6 bases; junction bases not matched to a gene: 13.

This clonotype showed up just a few times. The chain joins TRBV12-3 or TRBV12-4 to TRBJ1-5; possibly TRBD1 for D (6 bases). V lost 3 bases, J lost 7 bases, and 13 bases lay in between. The CDR3 has 14 amino acids. CDR3 DNA sequence: TGTGCCAGCAGTTTTTCGACAGGAGGGCAGCCCCAGCATTTT. Translation gives CASSFSTGGQPQHF.

This clonotype was observed a few times. The chain joins TRBV5-1 to TRBJ1-1, with 11 bases fitting TRBD1. Germline V lookup: CDR1 SGHRS, CDR2 YFSETQ. The ends lost 0 bases at V and 5 bases at J; junction bases unmatched: 9. The CDR3 covers 17 residues. The CDR3 spells CASSLDLAGTGGTEAFF. The CDR3 nucleotides read TGCGCCAGCAGCTTGGATCTCGCCGGGACAGGGGGGACTGAAGCTTTCTTT.

The chain links TRBV24-1 to TRBJ2-2; D unresolved. CDR1 and CDR2 from the germline V gene are KGHDR and SFDVKD. This CDR3 region has 15 residues. V gave up 0 bases and J gave up 4 bases, with 8 bases separating them. The CDR3 DNA sequence: TGTGCCACCAGTGATTTGGGGGTCCCCACCGGGGAGCTGTTTTTT. Translated, it gives CATSDLGVPTGELFF.

The sample holds many counts of this clonotype. The gene calls are TRBV30 and TRBJ2-7; 8 positions agree with TRBD1. CDR1 and CDR2 (germline): GTSNPN, SVGIG (reference sequence). V lost 3 bases and J lost 4; bases outside the gene matches: 11. This CDR3 region has 15 residues. CDR3 residues: CAWRPIRGRGYEQYF. The CDR3 bases are TGTGCCTGGAGGCCCATCAGGGGGCGCGGTTACGAGCAGTACTTC.

This clonotype has ten or more counts. The chain links TRBV28 to TRBJ1-1, with D maybe TRBD1 (6 bases). Trimming took off 7 bases at V and 3 bases at J, with 15 bases between the two ends. The CDR3 extends over 14 amino acids. The germline gives CDR1 MDHEN, CDR2 SYDVKM. CDR3 nucleotides: TGTGCCAGCATCGTGGGGGGCGTTTACACTGAAGCTTTCTTT. This translates into CASIVGGVYTEAFF. The full variable domain, with the rest looked up from reference TRBV28 and TRBJ1-1, is DVKVTQSSRYLVKRTGEKVFLECVQDMDHENMFWYRQDPGLGLRLIYFSYDVKMKEKGDIPEGYSVSREKKERFSLILESASTNQTSMYLCASIVGGVYTEAFFGQGTRLTVV.

This clonotype has ten or more counts. V and J are TRBV7-2 and TRBJ2-3; D possibly corresponds to TRBD1 (5 bases). V shed 1 base and J shed 6 bases, with 17 bases lying between them. This CDR3 is 16 amino acids long. CDR1 SGHTA and CDR2 FQGNSA come from the germline V gene. Here the CDR3 reads CASSLGTLARRDTQYF. Here the CDR3 DNA reads TGTGCCAGCAGCTTAGGGACACTCGCCCGACGGGATACGCAGTATTTT.

J is TRBJ2-2 and V is TRBV5-1; 14 bases align to TRBD2. Germline V gene data show CDR1 as SGHRS and CDR2 as YFSETQ. Unmatched junction bases numbered 15, after V lost 5 bases and J lost 3 bases. This CDR3 contains 20 residues. The CDR3, as DNA: TGCGCCAGCAGGAACGCCGGGACTAGCGGGGGTGTAGGGGACACCGGGGAGCTGTTTTTT. It codes for CASRNAGTSGGVGDTGELFF. The variable domain in full, completed from reference TRBV5-1 and TRBJ2-2, reads KAGVTQTPRYLIKTRGQQVTLSCSPISGHRSVSWYQQTPGQGLQFLFEYFSETQRNKGNFPGRFSGRQFSNSRSEMNVSTLELGDSALYLCASRNAGTSGGVGDTGELFFGEGSRLTVL.

This clonotype was detected many times. This chain uses TRBV12-3 or TRBV12-4 with TRBJ2-1, with 13 bases that match TRBD2. Trimming cost V 6 bases and J 6 bases; bases outside gene matches: 5. CDR3 length: 15 amino acids. The DNA of the CDR3 is TGTGCCAGCAGGTCCGGGACTAGCGGGGCCAATGAGCAGTTCTTC. Protein: CASRSGTSGANEQFF.

This sequence joins TRBV2 and TRBJ2-3; 7 nucleotides agree with TRBD2. The ends lost 6 bases at V and 1 base at J; junction bases unmatched: 4. This CDR3 region has 14 residues. From germline, CDR1 is SNHLY and CDR2 FYNNEI. The CDR3 bases are TGTGCCAGCAGACTAGCGATTGGCACAGATACGCAGTATTTT. It yields the protein CASRLAIGTDTQYF.

At least ten counts were recorded for this clonotype. The V call is TRBV7-9, the J call TRBJ2-7, with 7 bases fitting TRBD2. The CDR3 totals 16 residues. Germline CDR1 reads SEHNR; CDR2 reads FQNEAQ (reference sequence). V gave up 4 bases and J gave up 2 bases; unmatched junction bases: 11. The CDR3 nucleotides read TGTGCCAGCAGCTCCTTAGCCGGACGGGGGGCCTACGAGCAGTACTTC. Protein: CASSSLAGRGAYEQYF.

A few counts support this clonotype. The V call is TRBV12-3 or TRBV12-4, the J call TRBJ2-2; tentatively, D is TRBD2 (6 bases). There are 14 residues in the CDR3. Trimming stripped 6 bases from V and 2 bases from J, with 10 bases between. Written as DNA, the CDR3 is TGTGCCAGCAGACTTAGCGGAAACACCGGGGAGCTGTTTTTT. This encodes CASRLSGNTGELFF.